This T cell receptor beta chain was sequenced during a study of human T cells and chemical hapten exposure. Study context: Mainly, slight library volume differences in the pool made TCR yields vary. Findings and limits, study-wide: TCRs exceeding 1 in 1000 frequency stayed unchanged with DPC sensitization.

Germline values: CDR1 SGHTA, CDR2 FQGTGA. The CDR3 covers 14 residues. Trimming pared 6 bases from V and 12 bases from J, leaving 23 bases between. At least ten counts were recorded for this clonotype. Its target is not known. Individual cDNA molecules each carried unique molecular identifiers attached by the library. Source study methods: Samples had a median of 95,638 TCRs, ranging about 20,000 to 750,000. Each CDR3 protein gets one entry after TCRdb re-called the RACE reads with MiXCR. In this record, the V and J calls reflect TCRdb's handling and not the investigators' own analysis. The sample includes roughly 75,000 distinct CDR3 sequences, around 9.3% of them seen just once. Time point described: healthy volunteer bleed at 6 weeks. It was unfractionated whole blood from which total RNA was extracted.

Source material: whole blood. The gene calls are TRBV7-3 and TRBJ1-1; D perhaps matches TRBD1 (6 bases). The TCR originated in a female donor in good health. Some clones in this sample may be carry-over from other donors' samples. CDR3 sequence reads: CASSRGTGLNEPFF. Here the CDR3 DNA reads TGTGCCAGCAGTCGCGGAACAGGGCTTAATGAGCCTTTCTTT. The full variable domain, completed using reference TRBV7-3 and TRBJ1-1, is GAGVSQTPSNKVTEKGKYVELRCDPISGHTALYWYRQSLGQGPEFLIYFQGTGAADDSGLPNDRFFAVRPEGSVSTLKIQRTERGDSAVYLCASSRGTGLNEPFFGQGTRLTVV.